Sequencing of this TCR beta chain was carried out in a study of preoperative IRX-2 immunotherapy in early breast cancer. The data were produced by immunoSEQ multiplex PCR, yet TCRdb's version contains in-frame clones alone and is incomplete. The sample contains about 98,000 clones, about nine tenths of which appear only once. V was cut by 0 bases and J by 4 bases, with 7 bases left in between. CDR1 is LNHDA and CDR2 is SQIVND in the germline V gene (reference sequence). The CDR3 has 14 amino acids. Treatment meaning: preoperative locoregional IRX-2 cytokine immunotherapy. This phase Ib study tested locoregional IRX-2 cytokine immunotherapy given before surgery.

This specimen was tumor tissue, taken after IRX-2 immunotherapy. The rearrangement links TRBV19 to TRBJ1-5; D ambiguous. The receptor was isolated from a human donor with breast cancer. Written as DNA, the CDR3 is TGTGCCAGTAGTATAGATCACGGGAATCAGCCCCAGCATTTT. Translation gives CASSIDHGNQPQHF.